The 3 T cell receptor beta chains below were found in one sample sequenced in a study of blood T cell repertoires in COVID-19. Generated by immunoSEQ multiplex PCR, the TCRdb table keeps only in-frame clones and is missing some. The sample lists 35,000 or so clones, roughly 80% seen once, with 25% to 30% in the top ten. The sequencing sample was made of peripheral blood. These receptors were obtained from a man older than 75 with active or convalescent COVID-19.

The chain uses TRBV5-4 and TRBJ1-1; 7 nucleotides line up with TRBD1. After removal of 5 bases from V and 1 base from J, the junction contained 5 bases not matched to a gene. Germline V CDR1 and CDR2: SGHNT, YYREEE (reference sequence). This CDR3 spans 14 amino acids. The DNA of the CDR3 is TGTGCCAGCAGGACGACAGGGCCGAACACTGAAGCTTTCTTT. Translation: CASRTTGPNTEAFF.

The chain uses TRBV6-5 and TRBJ2-1; 8 bases line up with TRBD1. The CDR3 is 15 residues long. V gave up 6 bases and J gave up 10 bases; unmatched junction bases: 14. Germline loops: CDR1 MNHEY, CDR2 SVGAGI. The CDR3 is CASRRDGTGPQEQFF. For the CDR3, the DNA is TGTGCCAGCAGACGGGACGGGACAGGCCCCCAAGAGCAGTTCTTC.

This clone has just one count. The chain uses TRBV10-1 and TRBJ2-7, with D maybe TRBD2 (5 bases). This CDR3 contains 15 residues. CDR1 is WNHNN and CDR2 is SYGVQD in the germline V gene (reference sequence). V was cut by 8 bases and J by 2 bases, with 19 bases left in between. CDR3 sequence (DNA): TGCGCCAGCTCACCGGACTTCCACCAAACCTACGAGCAGTACTTC. Protein product: CASSPDFHQTYEQYF.